A single sample is the source of the 18 T cell receptor beta chains below, sequenced in a study of blood T cell repertoires in COVID-19. Assay used: immunoSEQ multiplex PCR; TCRdb lists only in-frame clones, some missing. The table lists 45,000 to 60,000 clones, around 86% of them singletons. The sample was peripheral blood. These receptors were obtained from a woman aged 60-70 years with acute or convalescent COVID-19.

The chain employs TRBV27 and TRBJ2-1, with a tentative D call TRBD1 (7 bases). V lost 8 bases and J 9 bases, leaving 20 bases between the germline ends. Germline CDR1 MNHEY, CDR2 SMNVEV (reference sequence). The CDR3 has 14 residues. The DNA of the CDR3 is TGTGCCAGCCAAGGGACAGTCGGAGGGGTTGAGCAGTTCTTC. Its protein product is CASQGTVGGVEQFF.

The rearrangement uses TRBV4-1 and TRBJ2-1; 14 nucleotides align to TRBD2. This CDR3 has 16 amino acids. Germline V lookup: CDR1 MGHRA, CDR2 YSYEKL. V shed 5 bases, J shed 3 bases, and the junction held 3 bases outside the gene matches. DNA of the CDR3: TGCGCCAGCAGCGCAGGACTAGCGGGAGGCTACAATGAGCAGTTCTTC. It codes for CASSAGLAGGYNEQFF.

The V and J genes are TRBV19 and TRBJ1-5, with D perhaps matching TRBD1 (5 bases). The V end lost 6 bases, the J end lost 0 bases, and 15 bases lay between the germline ends. The CDR3 contains 16 residues. The germline V gene has CDR1 LNHDA and CDR2 SQIVND (reference sequence). The CDR3 DNA reads TGTGCCAGTAGCCCAGACAGATCCTATAGCAATCAGCCCCAGCATTTT. Translated, it gives CASSPDRSYSNQPQHF.

This clone has only one observation. CDR3 protein: CASSSTRVADEQFF. The CDR3 nucleotides read TGTGCCAGTAGTTCCACCCGGGTCGCCGATGAGCAGTTCTTC. The gene calls are TRBV19 and TRBJ2-1; no firm D call. CDR3 length equals 14 residues. V was cut by 5 bases and J by 8 bases, with 16 bases left in between. Germline V lookup: CDR1 LNHDA, CDR2 SQIVND (reference sequence).

The CDR3 protein is CSASSGTTYYEQYF. CDR3 sequence (DNA): TGCAGTGCTAGTTCCGGGACTACGTACTACGAGCAGTACTTC. The V gene is TRBV20-1, the J gene TRBJ2-7, with TRBD2 matching over 7 bases. The V gene end was trimmed by 3 bases and the J gene end by 3 bases; junction bases not matched to a gene: 8. The germline gives CDR1 DFQATT, CDR2 SNEGSKA (reference sequence). The CDR3 is 14 residues long.

In its sample, this clone was seen once. Here the CDR3 DNA reads TGTGCCAGTAGTACGACGAGGGGGGGTATCGATCAGCCCCAGCATTTT. Protein sequence: CASSTTRGGIDQPQHF. V is TRBV19 and J is TRBJ1-5, with a tentative D call TRBD1 (6 bases). Germline assignment: CDR1 LNHDA and CDR2 SQIVND (reference sequence). The CDR3 is 16 residues long. Trimming cost V 4 bases and J 5 bases, with 18 bases left between them.

This clone occurred a few times. The chain employs TRBV3-1 (or the pseudogene TRBV3-2) and TRBJ2-3; D may be TRBD2 (5 bases). Germline-derived CDR1 and CDR2 are LGHDT and YNNKEL (reference sequence). This CDR3 is 11 amino acids long. V was pared by 5 bases and J by 8 bases, with 8 bases between. The CDR3 DNA sequence: TGTGCCAGCAGCTTACGGGGTACGCAGTATTTT. Encoded protein: CASSLRGTQYF.

The chain joins TRBV3-1 (or the pseudogene TRBV3-2) to TRBJ1-3, with TRBD1 as a possible D gene (5 bases). V dropped 3 bases and J dropped 0 bases, with 6 bases sitting between them. The CDR3 is made up of 14 amino acids. Looked up from germline, CDR1 is LGHDT and CDR2 is YNNKEL (reference sequence). The CDR3 region has the DNA TGTGCCAGCAGCCAGGGGCTCTCTGGAAACACCATATATTTT. As protein: CASSQGLSGNTIYF.

V usage is TRBV28 and J usage is TRBJ2-7, with 8 bases matching TRBD1. The CDR3 is made up of 14 amino acids. The V and J ends lost 6 bases and 5 bases, in that order; junction bases with no gene match: 9. The germline V gene has CDR1 MDHEN and CDR2 SYDVKM. The CDR3 spells CASRQGDGWNEQYF. The CDR3 nucleotides read TGTGCCAGCAGACAGGGGGACGGGTGGAACGAGCAGTACTTC.

This clone showed up just once. The CDR3 region has the DNA TGTGCCAGCAGCTTAGGGCCAGAAAGCAATCAGCCCCAGCATTTT. Amino acids: CASSLGPESNQPQHF. V and J are TRBV7-6 and TRBJ1-5; D is uncertain. Germline CDR1 reads SGHVS; CDR2 reads FNYEAQ. CDR3 length: 15 amino acids. The ends were cut back, 1 base at V and 1 base at J, with 8 bases in the middle. Full variable domain (missing parts from reference TRBV7-6 and TRBJ1-5): GAGVSQSPRYKVTKRGQDVALRCDPISGHVSLYWYRQALGQGPEFLTYFNYEAQQDKSGLPNDRFSAERPEGSISTLTIQRTEQRDSAMYRCASSLGPESNQPQHFGDGTRLSIL.

The V gene is TRBV28, the J gene TRBJ2-2; 9 bases line up with TRBD2. Germline-derived CDR1 and CDR2 are MDHEN and SYDVKM. The J segment lost 5 bases and the V segment lost 8 bases, leaving 12 bases of the junction unmatched. The length of the CDR3 is 16 residues. The chain's CDR3 is CASSKLAGLGTGELFF. The CDR3 coding sequence is TGTGCCAGCTCTAAACTAGCGGGCCTAGGGACCGGGGAGCTGTTTTTT.

In regard to this clone: At one end the junction does not follow the germline gene, possibly because of a read error. V gene TRBV12-3 or TRBV12-4 combines with J gene TRBJ2-1; 7 bases match TRBD2. The CDR3 extends over 13 amino acids. The CDR3 loop is CASSTTGGSGRIF. As DNA, the CDR3 is TGTGCCAGCAGCACTACCGGCGGGAGTGGTCGGATCTTC.

The chain recombines TRBV19 with TRBJ1-6; D unclear. This CDR3 comprises 13 residues. V lost 6 bases to trimming and J lost 7 bases, with 10 bases between them. Germline V gene data show CDR1 as LNHDA and CDR2 as SQIVND (reference sequence). The CDR3 spells CASRKEENSPLHF. DNA for the CDR3: TGTGCCAGTAGGAAGGAGGAGAATTCACCCCTCCACTTT.

This clone was counted a single time. This rearrangement joins TRBV7-9 to TRBJ2-6; no definite D call. V was shortened by 2 bases and J by 4 bases, with 6 bases between the two germline ends. Germline assignment: CDR1 SEHNR and CDR2 FQNEAQ (reference sequence). The CDR3 covers 14 residues. As DNA, the CDR3 is TGTGCCAGCAGCTTATATGCGGGGGCCAACGTCCTGACTTTC. It codes for CASSLYAGANVLTF.

This clone was seen once. This chain links TRBV7-2 with TRBJ2-1; 13 bases fit TRBD2. CDR1 SGHTA and CDR2 FQGNSA come from the germline V gene. This CDR3 comprises 18 residues. V lost 1 base and J lost 3; bases outside the gene matches: 6. The CDR3 here is CASSLGRLAGGLYNEQFF. Written as DNA, the CDR3 is TGTGCCAGCAGCTTAGGGAGACTAGCGGGAGGCCTCTACAATGAGCAGTTCTTC.

The CDR3 spells CASSNRGYEQYF. For the CDR3, the DNA is TGTGCCAGCAGCAACAGGGGGTACGAGCAGTACTTC. The V and J genes are TRBV12-3 or TRBV12-4 and TRBJ2-7, with TRBD1 matching 8 bases. Trimming removed 6 bases from V and 4 bases from J; junction bases left unmatched: 2. There are 12 residues in the CDR3.

The rearrangement uses TRBV30 and TRBJ1-4; no clear D. Looked up from germline, CDR1 is GTSNPN and CDR2 is SVGIG (reference sequence). Trimming pared 0 bases from V and 5 bases from J, leaving 10 bases between. The CDR3 sequence is 14 residues long. CDR3 sequence: CAWSVARSNEKLFF. The CDR3 DNA follows: TGTGCCTGGAGTGTGGCCAGATCAAATGAAAAACTGTTTTTT. Full variable domain (rest looked up from reference TRBV30 and TRBJ1-4): SQTIHQWPATLVQPVGSPLSLECTVEGTSNPNLYWYRQAAGRGLQLLFYSVGIGQISSEVPQNLSASRPQDRQFILSSKKLLLSDSGFYLCAWSVARSNEKLFFGSGTQLSVL.

This chain uses TRBV4-1 with TRBJ1-2; possibly TRBD1 for D (5 bases). Between the trimmed V and J ends, which lost 4 bases and 7 bases, there was a span of 19 bases. This CDR3 comprises 15 residues. The germline V gene has CDR1 MGHRA and CDR2 YSYEKL. CDR3 in amino acids: CASSPGHDLRRGYTF. The CDR3 DNA reads TGCGCCAGCAGCCCAGGACACGACCTACGACGTGGCTACACCTTC.